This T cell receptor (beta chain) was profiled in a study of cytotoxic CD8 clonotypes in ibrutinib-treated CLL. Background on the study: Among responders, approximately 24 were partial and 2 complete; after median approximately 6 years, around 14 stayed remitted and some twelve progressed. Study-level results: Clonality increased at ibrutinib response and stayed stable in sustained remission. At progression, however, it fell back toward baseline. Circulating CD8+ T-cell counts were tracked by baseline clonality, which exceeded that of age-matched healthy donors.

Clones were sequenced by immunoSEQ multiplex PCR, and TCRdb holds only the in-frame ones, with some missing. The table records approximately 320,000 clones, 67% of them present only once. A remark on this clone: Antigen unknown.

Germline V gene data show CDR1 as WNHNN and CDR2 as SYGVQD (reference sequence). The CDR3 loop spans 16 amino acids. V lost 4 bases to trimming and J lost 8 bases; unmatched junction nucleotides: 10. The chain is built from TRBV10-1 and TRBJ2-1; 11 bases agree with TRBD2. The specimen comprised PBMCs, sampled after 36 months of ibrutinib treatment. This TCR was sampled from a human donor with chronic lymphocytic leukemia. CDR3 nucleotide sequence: TGCGCCAGCAGTGCGATGCTAGCGGGGGGTTGGGATGAGCAGTTCTTC. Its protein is CASSAMLAGGWDEQFF.